These 31 T cell receptor beta chains came from one sample sequenced in a study of OX40 agonist ivuxolimab in advanced cancers. Clones were read by immunoSEQ multiplex PCR, and TCRdb kept only the in-frame ones, dropping some. This table has approximately 110,000 clones, 80% to 95% appearing once. Sequences were derived from CD4+ or CD8+ T cells sorted from blood, sampled in a trial of the OX40 agonist ivuxolimab. The receptors here all came from an adult with an advanced solid tumor such as melanoma, head and neck, liver or kidney cancer.

The J gene is TRBJ1-1, the V gene TRBV5-6; no firm D call. Germline CDR1 SGHDT, CDR2 YYEEEE. V lost 4 bases, J lost 4 bases, and 17 bases lay in between. The CDR3 totals 15 residues. The CDR3 reads CASSEGGLSATEAFF. CDR3 DNA sequence: TGTGCCAGCAGCGAAGGAGGCCTGTCGGCCACTGAAGCTTTCTTT.

The chain couples TRBV7-2 to TRBJ1-1; 7 positions agree with TRBD1. The CDR3 has 14 amino acids. Germline CDR1 SGHTA, CDR2 FQGNSA. V lost 3 bases to trimming and J lost 8 bases; unmatched junction nucleotides: 9. In DNA, the CDR3 is TGTGCCAGCAGCTTCCGAACCGGGACAGACGAAGCTTTCTTT. Translated: CASSFRTGTDEAFF.

The chain uses TRBV6-1 and TRBJ2-1; perhaps TRBD1 as D (5 bases). Germline lookup yields CDR1 MNHNS and CDR2 SASEGT. The CDR3 has 14 amino acids. V was trimmed by 8 bases and J by 14 bases, leaving 25 bases between them. CDR3 coding DNA: TGTGCCAGCTCGTTTCCCCAAGGGGCGGCTAGAGAGTTCTTC. This sequence encodes CASSFPQGAAREFF.

About this clone itself: The junction departs from germline at one end; a sequencing error may be responsible. The chain links TRBV5-8 to TRBJ2-4; 10 bases agree with TRBD1. Germline V gene lookup returns CDR1 SGHTS and CDR2 YDEGEE. The CDR3 runs to 15 residues. DNA for the CDR3: TGCGCCAGCAGCTTAGGACAGGGGGACAAAAACATTCAGTACTTC. Amino acids: CASSLGQGDKNIQYF.

The CDR3 DNA follows: TGTGCCAGTAGTATAGATCGACAGGGGGCTTGGTATGGCTACACCTTC. Amino acids: CASSIDRQGAWYGYTF. The chain combines TRBV19 with TRBJ1-2; 10 nucleotides align to TRBD1. This CDR3 is 16 amino acids long. Germline assignment: CDR1 LNHDA and CDR2 SQIVND (reference sequence). With V trimmed by 0 bases and J by 5 bases, 6 bases remained unmatched.

The chain is built from TRBV28 and TRBJ1-2, with D tentatively TRBD1 (5 bases). Trimming took off 0 bases at V and 1 base at J, with 15 bases between the two ends. CDR1 and CDR2 (germline): MDHEN, SYDVKM. This CDR3 comprises 17 residues. CDR3 residues: CASSLWAGTRGNYGYTF. DNA for the CDR3: TGTGCCAGCAGTTTATGGGCCGGGACTCGCGGTAACTATGGCTACACCTTC.

The V call is TRBV6-5, the J call TRBJ2-7; D remains ambiguous. This CDR3 is 13 amino acids long. With 6 bases removed from V and 0 bases from J, the gap between germline ends came to 9 bases. Looked up from germline, CDR1 is MNHEY and CDR2 is SVGAGI. The CDR3 loop reads CASRHLSSYEQYF. CDR3 DNA sequence: TGTGCCAGCAGACATCTGTCCTCCTACGAGCAGTACTTC.

In its sample, this clone was seen once. V usage is TRBV10-3 and J usage is TRBJ2-7; 8 nucleotides line up with TRBD1. J lost 3 bases, V lost 5 bases, and 3 bases had no gene match. Germline V CDR1 and CDR2: ENHRY, SYGVKD. The CDR3 sequence is 13 residues long. The CDR3 is CAISSGQGYEQYF. The CDR3 nucleotides read TGTGCCATCAGTAGTGGACAGGGCTACGAGCAGTACTTC.

The DNA for the CDR3 is TGTGCCAGCAGCTCCCGGACAGGGGGCCGACGCATTCAGTACTTC. It encodes CASSSRTGGRRIQYF. V is TRBV7-2 and J is TRBJ2-4; 11 nucleotides line up with TRBD1. The length of the CDR3 is 15 residues. Germline assignment: CDR1 SGHTA and CDR2 FQGNSA. Losses at the gene ends were 4 bases for V and 9 bases for J; bases not matched to a gene: 8.

This chain uses TRBV28 with TRBJ1-1; TRBD1 matches 7 bases. CDR1 MDHEN and CDR2 SYDVKM come from the germline V gene. The length of the CDR3 is 13 residues. Germline trimming cut 4 bases from V and 11 bases from J; bases unmatched to any gene: 10. The CDR3 loop reads CASSSTTGTIAFF. CDR3 DNA sequence: TGTGCCAGCAGTTCGACGACAGGGACAATTGCTTTCTTT.

The chain links TRBV6-5 to TRBJ1-2, with 12 bases matching TRBD1. The V gene's germline CDR1 is MNHEY and CDR2 SVGAGI. V gave up 6 bases and J gave up 4 bases; unmatched junction bases: 6. The CDR3 is 15 residues long. The CDR3 sequence: CASRDGTGGVYGYTF. As DNA, the CDR3 is TGTGCCAGCAGAGATGGGACAGGGGGCGTCTATGGCTACACCTTC.

This sequence joins TRBV7-3 and TRBJ2-3; D is possibly TRBD2 (5 bases). The V end lost 5 bases, the J end lost 6 bases, and 9 bases lay between the germline ends. In germline, CDR1 is SGHTA, CDR2 FQGTGA. This CDR3 is 12 amino acids long. DNA for the CDR3: TGTGCCAGCAGCAGACGCGGGGATACGCAGTATTTT. The encoded protein is CASSRRGDTQYF.

Comments on this clone: The sample has other DNA sequences that encode this CDR3 too. This rearrangement joins TRBV15 to TRBJ2-7; 9 positions match TRBD1. V trimming: 3 bases; J trimming: 3 bases; junction bases outside the gene matches: 0. CDR1 LNHNV and CDR2 YYDKDF come from the germline V gene (reference sequence). There are 13 residues in the CDR3. The CDR3 is CATSRDRGYEQYF. The DNA for the CDR3 is TGTGCCACCAGCAGGGACAGGGGCTACGAGCAGTACTTC.

The chain has TRBV28 and TRBJ1-2, with 8 positions matching TRBD1. The CDR3 length is 16 residues. Germline V gene data show CDR1 as MDHEN and CDR2 as SYDVKM. V lost 7 bases, J lost 8 bases, and 18 bases stayed unmatched. The DNA for the CDR3 is TGTGCCAGCATTGGAAGCGGGACAGGAAGGAGGAAGGGCTACACCTTC. Translation gives CASIGSGTGRRKGYTF.

The genes are TRBV5-1 and TRBJ2-3; 11 nucleotides agree with TRBD2. J lost 1 base, V lost 4 bases, and 5 bases had no gene match. The CDR3 runs to 16 residues. Germline-derived CDR1 and CDR2 are SGHRS and YFSETQ. The CDR3 bases are TGCGCCAGCAGCCCTATGACTAGCGGGGGCACAGATACGCAGTATTTT. This gives the protein CASSPMTSGGTDTQYF.

The rearrangement joins TRBV28 to TRBJ2-7, with unresolved D. The V and J ends lost 3 bases and 1 base respectively, with 7 bases between them. The CDR3 is made up of 13 amino acids. Germline V gene sequence: CDR1 MDHEN, CDR2 SYDVKM. The CDR3 DNA follows: TGTGCCAGCAGTTTGTCCACGTCCTACGAGCAGTACTTC. Amino acids: CASSLSTSYEQYF.

This clone turned up a few times. The rearrangement uses TRBV27 and TRBJ2-7; 8 nucleotides match TRBD2. The CDR3 runs to 17 residues. J was trimmed by 3 bases and V by 2 bases; bases with no gene match: 12. The germline V gene has CDR1 MNHEY and CDR2 SMNVEV (reference sequence). The CDR3 DNA reads TGTGCCAGCAGTTTACCGCGGGGGGCTGGGATTATCTACGAGCAGTACTTC. Its translation: CASSLPRGAGIIYEQYF.

The V gene is TRBV9, the J gene TRBJ2-3; 9 nucleotides line up with TRBD1. With 2 bases clipped from V and 2 bases from J, the junction kept 3 bases outside the gene matches. Germline V lookup: CDR1 SGDLS, CDR2 YYNGEE. The CDR3 runs to 15 residues. The CDR3 bases are TGTGCCAGCAGCGTGGGGGACAGGGACACAGATACGCAGTATTTT. This sequence encodes CASSVGDRDTDTQYF.

The gene calls are TRBV9 and TRBJ2-1, with D perhaps TRBD1 or TRBD2 (5 bases each). Trimming stripped 3 bases from V and 10 bases from J, with 14 bases between. Germline values: CDR1 SGDLS, CDR2 YYNGEE. The CDR3 loop spans 13 amino acids. The CDR3 sequence: CASSGPVGDEQFF. The DNA of the CDR3 is TGTGCCAGCAGCGGCCCTGTGGGGGACGAGCAGTTCTTC.

This rearrangement joins TRBV5-1 to TRBJ2-3; D gene uncertain. CDR1 and CDR2 (germline): SGHRS, YFSETQ. V was cut by 4 bases and J by 2 bases, with 11 bases left in between. The CDR3 extends over 14 amino acids. In DNA, the CDR3 is TGCGCCAGCAGCGGCTATGGTCCCACAGATACGCAGTATTTT. It specifies CASSGYGPTDTQYF.

The V gene is TRBV6-5, the J gene TRBJ1-5; D possibly corresponds to TRBD1 (5 bases). The CDR3 spans 14 residues. V lost 7 bases and J lost 7, with 17 bases in between. Per the germline V gene, CDR1 is MNHEY and CDR2 is SVGAGI. CDR3 sequence: CASTGLATGQPQHF. CDR3 in DNA: TGTGCCAGCACGGGACTCGCAACAGGACAGCCCCAGCATTTT.

This chain connects TRBV28 to TRBJ2-1; no firm D call. Germline V lookup: CDR1 MDHEN, CDR2 SYDVKM. CDR3 length: 11 residues. V shed 11 bases and J shed 7 bases, with 12 bases lying between them. The CDR3 bases are TGTGCCCTAAACTCGGCAAATGAGCAGTTCTTC. Its protein is CALNSANEQFF.

The chain employs TRBV4-1 and TRBJ2-7; 9 nucleotides align to TRBD2. Germline V gene sequence: CDR1 MGHRA, CDR2 YSYEKL. The CDR3 runs to 19 residues. J was trimmed by 0 bases and V by 1 base; bases with no gene match: 13. In DNA, the CDR3 is TGCGCCAGCAGCCAAGGTCTAGCGGGGAAAAGAGGAAGCTCCTACGAGCAGTACTTC. It translates to CASSQGLAGKRGSSYEQYF.

This clone has only one observation. The gene calls are TRBV6-5 and TRBJ1-4; no clear D. Per germline, CDR1 MNHEY and CDR2 SVGAGI. This CDR3 has 14 amino acids. The ends were cut back, 6 bases at V and 4 bases at J, with 12 bases in the middle. Here the CDR3 reads CASSPGPVNEKLFF. CDR3 nucleotides: TGTGCCAGCAGCCCCGGACCGGTTAATGAAAAACTGTTTTTT.

The CDR3 reads CASTAGPNTGELFF. The CDR3 DNA follows: TGTGCCAGTACCGCGGGCCCGAACACCGGGGAGCTGTTTTTT. The rearrangement joins TRBV19 to TRBJ2-2, with D maybe TRBD2 (5 bases). The length of the CDR3 is 14 residues. The V gene's germline CDR1 is LNHDA and CDR2 SQIVND (reference sequence). V was pared by 7 bases and J by 0 bases, with 9 bases between.

J is TRBJ2-2 and V is TRBV29-1, with no clear D. The CDR3 contains 12 residues. The germline V gene encodes CDR1 SQVTM and CDR2 ANQGSEA. V shed 7 bases and J shed 2 bases, with 8 bases lying between them. CDR3 protein: CSADGNTGELFF. DNA for the CDR3: TGCAGCGCCGACGGAAACACCGGGGAGCTGTTTTTT.

The chain has TRBV6-1 and TRBJ1-5; D remains ambiguous. The ends were cut back, 8 bases at V and 0 bases at J, with 8 bases in the middle. This CDR3 has 13 amino acids. Germline V gene sequence: CDR1 MNHNS, CDR2 SASEGT. DNA of the CDR3: TGTGCCAGCTTGTTATATAGCAATCAGCCCCAGCATTTT. Translation gives CASLLYSNQPQHF.

This chain links TRBV19 with TRBJ2-7; D is ambiguous. This CDR3 region has 11 residues. V shed 6 bases and J shed 6 bases, with 9 bases lying between them. The germline gives CDR1 LNHDA, CDR2 SQIVND (reference sequence). The CDR3 DNA follows: TGTGCCAGTAGCTCCGTCACCGAGCAGTACTTC. Translated: CASSSVTEQYF.

A single count supports this clone. This chain joins TRBV19 and TRBJ2-2; D may correspond to TRBD1 or TRBD2 (5 bases each). CDR1 and CDR2 from the germline V gene are LNHDA and SQIVND (reference sequence). The V and J ends lost 3 bases and 1 base respectively, with 24 bases between them. The CDR3 is 20 residues long. The CDR3 nucleotides read TGTGCCAGTAGTATTTCCCCGCCGGGCAGGGCGACTAAGAACACCGGGGAGCTGTTTTTT. This gives the protein CASSISPPGRATKNTGELFF. Drawing the rest from reference TRBV19 and TRBJ2-2, the complete variable domain is DGGITQSPKYLFRKEGQNVTLSCEQNLNHDAMYWYRQDPGQGLRLIYYSQIVNDFQKGDIAEGYSVSREKKESFPLTVTSAQKNPTAFYLCASSISPPGRATKNTGELFFGEGSRLTVL.

The rearrangement joins TRBV5-1 to TRBJ2-3, with 9 bases identical to TRBD2. CDR3 length equals 14 residues. The J segment lost 6 bases and the V segment lost 2 bases, leaving 4 bases of the junction unmatched. Germline CDR1 and CDR2: SGHRS and YFSETQ. CDR3 DNA sequence: TGCGCCAGCAGCTTCTTAGCGGGAGCGGATACGCAGTATTTT. Its translation is CASSFLAGADTQYF.

The chain links TRBV7-2 to TRBJ1-3; 7 nucleotides align to TRBD1. From germline, CDR1 is SGHTA and CDR2 FQGNSA. The CDR3 loop spans 16 amino acids. V was clipped by 3 bases and J by 3 bases; unmatched bases: 8. CDR3 region: CASSLLQGEFGNTIYF. The CDR3 DNA is TGTGCCAGCAGCTTGCTGCAGGGGGAGTTTGGAAACACCATATATTTT.